This T cell receptor (beta chain) was sequenced during a study of T cell responses to AZD1222 COVID-19 vaccine. The sample holds one count of this clone. This CDR3 region has 18 residues. Per germline, CDR1 LGHDT and CDR2 YNNKEL (reference sequence). With V trimmed by 1 base and J by 0 bases, 8 bases remained unmatched. Data came from immunoSEQ multiplex PCR; TCRdb stores just in-frame clones and leaves some out. This sample has approximately 110,000 clones, with around 86% found just once. The source is an adult in good health. Sequencing was performed on peripheral blood, taken on day 0 of AZD1222 vaccination. The chain has TRBV3-1 (or the pseudogene TRBV3-2) and TRBJ2-3, with 9 bases aligning to TRBD2. Here the CDR3 DNA reads TGTGCCAGCAGCCAAGTGATGGCGGGGGGGCCGAGCACAGATACGCAGTATTTT. This codes for CASSQVMAGGPSTDTQYF.